These 8 T cell receptor beta chains were sequenced from one sample in a study of molecular identifiers for immune sequencing clone quantification. Each CDR3 protein is one row after TCRdb ran MiXCR on the PCR reads. The data contain fewer than 100,000 distinct CDR3 sequences, roughly 21% of them seen just once; the ten biggest clones take up 1% to 1.2%. The sequenced material came from naive CD8+ T cells from blood, with Jurkat cell RNA spiked in. Specified subset: FACS-sorted CD8+CD4-CCR7+CD45RA+ naive T cells. The receptor set was obtained from a human donor in good health. Some libraries in this study had Jurkat cell RNA spiked in.

This clonotype has a count of ten or more. In DNA, the CDR3 is TGCGCCAGCAGCTTGTGGGGCCCAAGGGATAGGGGGCAAGAGACCCAGTACTTC. Amino acid sequence: CASSLWGPRDRGQETQYF. The chain combines TRBV5-1 with TRBJ2-5; maybe TRBD1 (6 bases). Looked up from germline, CDR1 is SGHRS and CDR2 is YFSETQ. Between the trimmed V and J ends, which lost 1 base and 2 bases, there was a span of 21 bases. The CDR3 contains 18 residues.

This clonotype has a count of ten or more. This sequence joins TRBV5-6 and TRBJ2-3; no clear D gene. CDR3 size: 16 residues. Germline V gene data show CDR1 as SGHDT and CDR2 as YYEEEE. Trimming left V 0 bases short and J 5 bases short, with 16 bases between. CDR3 in DNA: TGTGCCAGCAGCTTGGTCACGCCCTATATGATAGATACGCAGTATTTT. This gives the protein CASSLVTPYMIDTQYF.

In regard to this clonotype: A much larger clone differs by one base, so this may be a read error. This chain links TRBV6-5 with TRBJ2-6; D is uncertain. V lost 11 bases, J lost 0 bases, and 8 bases lay in between. CDR1 and CDR2 (germline): MNHEY, SVGAGI. The CDR3 extends over 13 amino acids. The CDR3 region is CACRSSGANVLTF. The CDR3 DNA sequence: TGTGCCTGTCGGAGCTCTGGGGCCAACGTCCTGACTTTC.

This clonotype was detected a few times. V and J are TRBV12-3 or TRBV12-4 and TRBJ2-7; D perhaps matches TRBD2 (5 bases). V lost 5 bases, J lost 1 base, and 15 bases lay in between. The CDR3 is 15 residues long. The CDR3 DNA is TGTGCCAGCAGTCTCCGGCGGGCGGAGTCCTACGAGCAGTACTTC. This translates into CASSLRRAESYEQYF.

This clonotype was picked up many times. The J gene is TRBJ1-1, the V gene TRBV12-3 or TRBV12-4; D is ambiguous. V lost 6 bases and J 6 bases, leaving 17 bases between the germline ends. CDR3 size: 14 residues. CDR3 protein: CASRPGLPMAEAFF. Here the CDR3 DNA reads TGTGCCAGCAGACCCGGCCTCCCAATGGCTGAAGCTTTCTTT.

As to this clonotype: A read error is possible here, since a much larger clone lies one base away. The chain employs TRBV5-1 and TRBJ2-7, with 7 bases fitting TRBD1. J gave up 2 bases and V 7 bases, and 9 bases lay outside the gene matches. The CDR3 contains 14 residues. Germline V gene sequence: CDR1 SGHRS, CDR2 YFSETQ. The CDR3 sequence is CASGSGTEAYEQYF. As DNA, the CDR3 is TGCGCCAGCGGCTCCGGGACAGAAGCCTACGAGCAGTACTTC.

The sample holds a few counts of this clonotype. The chain links TRBV15 to TRBJ1-4; the D is unclear. This CDR3 has 11 residues. With 9 bases removed from V and 3 bases from J, the gap between germline ends came to 5 bases. The V gene's germline CDR1 is LNHNV and CDR2 YYDKDF (reference sequence). The CDR3 bases are TGTGCCACGAACTCTAATGAAAAACTGTTTTTT. Its protein product is CATNSNEKLFF.

This clonotype was detected ten times or more. The rearrangement joins TRBV20-1 to TRBJ1-4; TRBD1 is a possible D gene (5 bases). Trimming removed 6 bases at V and 16 bases at J, with 15 bases between. Germline V gives CDR1 DFQATT, CDR2 SNEGSKA (reference sequence). The CDR3 runs to 10 residues. The CDR3 sequence: CSARTGVEFF. Here the CDR3 DNA reads TGCAGTGCCAGGACGGGGGTAGAGTTTTTT.